Below are 18 T cell receptor beta chains sequenced from a single sample in a study of T cells in Graves' hyperthyroidism and ophthalmopathy. TCR beta CDR3 regions were amplified from RNA transcripts. HTBI primers were the set used in a first-round RT-PCR of the TCR CDR3. TCRdb re-analysed the multiplex PCR reads in MiXCR, keeping a single row per CDR3 protein. The table records about 480,000 distinct CDR3 sequences, around a quarter of them present only once. Sequences were obtained from blood. All receptors derive from a woman aged 25 to 39 with Graves' ophthalmopathy.

This clonotype was counted ten times or more. The CDR3 DNA is TGTGCCAGCAGTCCACTAGCGGGGTTTACCCCAGCCAAAAACATTCAGTACTTC. Amino acid sequence: CASSPLAGFTPAKNIQYF. This chain links TRBV6-2 or TRBV6-3 with TRBJ2-4, with TRBD2 matching 10 bases. Trimming cost V 5 bases and J 0 bases; bases outside gene matches: 10. Germline lookup yields CDR1 MNHEY and CDR2 SVGEGT. CDR3 length equals 18 residues.

This clonotype has at least ten counts. The V and J genes are TRBV4-1 and TRBJ1-2; 9 bases line up with TRBD1. This CDR3 spans 15 amino acids. V lost 5 bases and J lost 3; bases outside the gene matches: 7. The germline CDR1 and CDR2 sequences are MGHRA and YSYEKL. The CDR3 bases are TGCGCCAGCAGCGAAACCACAGGGGGCGACTATGGCTACACCTTC. Residues: CASSETTGGDYGYTF.

This clonotype was seen repeatedly, ten times or more. This chain uses TRBV7-3 with TRBJ1-1; D gene unclear. The germline CDR1 and CDR2 sequences are SGHTA and FQGTGA. Trimming left V 1 base short and J 1 base short, with 7 bases between. The CDR3 length is 14 residues. The CDR3 region is CASSLNAANTEAFF. The CDR3 nucleotides are TGTGCCAGCAGCTTAAACGCCGCGAACACTGAAGCTTTCTTT.

V usage is TRBV19 and J usage is TRBJ1-1, with D perhaps TRBD1 (6 bases). The germline gives CDR1 LNHDA, CDR2 SQIVND (reference sequence). V shed 7 bases and J shed 7 bases, with 19 bases lying between them. CDR3 size: 14 residues. For the CDR3, the DNA is TGTGCCAGTACCCCCCCGGGACACGTGATTGAAGCTTTCTTT. Amino acid sequence: CASTPPGHVIEAFF.

The chain is built from TRBV11-2 and TRBJ1-1, with D maybe TRBD1 (5 bases). Trimming stripped 2 bases from V and 3 bases from J, with 16 bases between. This CDR3 contains 16 residues. CDR1 is SGHAT, CDR2 FQNNGV, per germline. The CDR3 region has the DNA TGTGCCAGCAGCTTATCCACCTTGGGGGGTTACACTGAAGCTTTCTTT. The encoded protein is CASSLSTLGGYTEAFF.

This clonotype showed up many times. This chain joins TRBV12-3 or TRBV12-4 and TRBJ2-6; TRBD1 is a possible D gene (6 bases). The length of the CDR3 is 16 residues. With 2 bases removed from V and 4 bases from J, the gap between germline ends came to 12 bases. The chain's CDR3 is CASSLRSGVGANVLTF. Written as DNA, the CDR3 is TGTGCCAGCAGTTTACGGTCAGGGGTCGGGGCCAACGTCCTGACTTTC.

This clonotype has only a few counts. V gene TRBV12-3 or TRBV12-4 combines with J gene TRBJ1-1; D perhaps matches TRBD1 (6 bases). The germline V and J ends were trimmed by 5 bases and 1 base, with 11 bases remaining between them. The CDR3 is 14 amino acids. CDR3 protein: CASSMYRANTEAFF. The CDR3, as DNA: TGTGCCAGCAGTATGTACAGGGCGAACACTGAAGCTTTCTTT.

This clonotype has a count of ten or more. The V and J genes are TRBV10-3 and TRBJ2-2; 8 positions agree with TRBD1. The CDR3 sequence is 16 residues long. V lost 5 bases to trimming and J lost 3 bases; unmatched junction nucleotides: 8. Germline assignment: CDR1 ENHRY and CDR2 SYGVKD. The CDR3 DNA sequence: TGTGCCATCAGTAATCCAGACAGGGGCTACACCGGGGAGCTGTTTTTT. It codes for CAISNPDRGYTGELFF.

This clonotype was seen many times. The gene calls are TRBV6-5 and TRBJ1-3, with D possibly matching TRBD1 (5 bases). The CDR3 length is 15 residues. Trimming cost V 6 bases and J 0 bases, with 12 bases left between them. Looked up from germline, CDR1 is MNHEY and CDR2 is SVGAGI. DNA of the CDR3: TGTGCCAGCAGGGCGGGGGTGAACTCTGGAAACACCATATATTTT. Translated, it gives CASRAGVNSGNTIYF.

This clonotype was counted at least ten times. The chain has TRBV7-2 and TRBJ2-7; perhaps TRBD1 as D (6 bases). Trimming removed 3 bases at V and 2 bases at J, with 14 bases between. The CDR3 totals 15 residues. Germline CDR1 SGHTA, CDR2 FQGNSA. The CDR3 coding sequence is TGTGCCAGCAGCTTGGTCAGGGGCCTAACCTACGAGCAGTACTTC. Translated, it gives CASSLVRGLTYEQYF.

This clonotype was counted at least ten times. V is TRBV29-1 and J is TRBJ1-2; D is perhaps TRBD1 (6 bases). CDR1 is SQVTM, CDR2 ANQGSEA, per germline. V was clipped by 7 bases and J by 4 bases, with 13 bases between them. The CDR3 is 12 residues long. The CDR3 is CSAPGQLYGYTF. The CDR3 DNA follows: TGCAGCGCCCCGGGACAACTCTATGGCTACACCTTC.

This clonotype occurred many times. The V call is TRBV19, the J call TRBJ1-5, with 7 bases fitting TRBD1. With 11 bases clipped from V and 6 bases from J, the junction kept 13 bases outside the gene matches. This CDR3 has 14 residues. In germline, CDR1 is LNHDA, CDR2 SQIVND (reference sequence). CDR3 DNA sequence: TGTGCCGTATCCCTGACAGGGAAGATTCAGCCCCAGCATTTT. The encoded protein is CAVSLTGKIQPQHF.

This chain links TRBV12-3 or TRBV12-4 with TRBJ1-2; TRBD1 is a possible D gene (5 bases). The CDR3 totals 14 residues. V lost 6 bases and J 3 bases, leaving 14 bases between the germline ends. The CDR3 nucleotides are TGTGCCAGCAGCCGACAGTTAGGAGACTATGGCTACACCTTC. Protein product: CASSRQLGDYGYTF.

At least ten counts were recorded for this clonotype. The CDR3, as DNA: TGTGCCAGCAAGGGACAAGAGAACTATGGCTACACCTTC. Translation: CASKGQENYGYTF. This sequence joins TRBV27 and TRBJ1-2, with D possibly matching TRBD1 (6 bases). CDR3 length equals 13 residues. Germline CDR1 reads MNHEY; CDR2 reads SMNVEV (reference sequence). Trimming removed 7 bases from V and 2 bases from J, with 11 bases in between.

The rearrangement joins TRBV6-4 to TRBJ1-1, with D tentatively TRBD1 (6 bases). Deletions cut 3 bases from V and 2 bases from J, with 10 bases between. The CDR3 is 14 residues long. The V gene's germline CDR1 is MRHNA and CDR2 SNTAGT. In nucleotides, the CDR3 is TGTGCCAGCAGTGAAGGGACACTTAACACTGAAGCTTTCTTT. Amino acid sequence: CASSEGTLNTEAFF.

The chain couples TRBV9 to TRBJ2-4; D may be TRBD2 (5 bases). This CDR3 comprises 16 residues. V was shortened by 2 bases and J by 0 bases, with 12 bases between the two germline ends. Germline V CDR1 and CDR2: SGDLS, YYNGEE. The CDR3 reads CASSVSGNSAKNIQYF. The CDR3 nucleotides are TGTGCCAGCAGCGTTTCGGGAAACTCAGCCAAAAACATTCAGTACTTC.

The chain joins TRBV5-1 to TRBJ1-5; D perhaps matches TRBD1 (6 bases). V lost 0 bases and J 5 bases, leaving 15 bases between the germline ends. The CDR3 is made up of 16 amino acids. The V gene's germline CDR1 is SGHRS and CDR2 YFSETQ. The CDR3 nucleotides are TGCGCCAGCAGCTTGGATGGGACCAGGGGCGATCAGCCCCAGCATTTT. It encodes CASSLDGTRGDQPQHF. Variable domain in full (rest from reference TRBV5-1 and TRBJ1-5): KAGVTQTPRYLIKTRGQQVTLSCSPISGHRSVSWYQQTPGQGLQFLFEYFSETQRNKGNFPGRFSGRQFSNSRSEMNVSTLELGDSALYLCASSLDGTRGDQPQHFGDGTRLSIL.

This clonotype was detected ten times or more. This rearrangement joins TRBV28 to TRBJ1-5; D call uncertain. Trimming shortened V by 7 bases and J by 7 bases, and 17 bases separated the two germline ends. There are 14 residues in the CDR3. Looked up from germline, CDR1 is MDHEN and CDR2 is SYDVKM. The CDR3 region is CASTVEARPQPQHF. The CDR3, as DNA: TGTGCCAGCACCGTCGAGGCCAGGCCCCAGCCCCAGCATTTT.